This TCR beta chain emerged from a study of blood T cell repertoires in COVID-19. Looking at the study overall: Acute-phase and convalescent COVID-19 samples originated in the United States, Italy and Spain. Sources were T cells, B-cell-depleted T cells, or PBMCs; the material itself was cDNA or gDNA.

With 2 bases clipped from V and 8 bases from J, the junction kept 7 bases outside the gene matches. This CDR3 has 14 residues. Germline V gene sequence: CDR1 SGDLS, CDR2 YYNGEE. This clone has just one count. Per the study methods: Amplified reference gene primers provided the basis for estimating nucleated cell counts. Some clones are missing from TCRdb's copy, which holds only in-frame ones; the method was immunoSEQ multiplex PCR. V and J calls and clone size are given by that table; D and trimming were obtained from the DNA. The table has just over 90,000 clones, roughly 90% seen once. The sequence was obtained from a human donor with active COVID-19. The donor label of this sample is uncertain. This sequence joins TRBV9 and TRBJ2-1; 7 bases match TRBD2. The material sequenced was peripheral blood. The CDR3 bases are TGTGCCAGCAGCGTTGGGGGGGGAAGGGATGAGCAGTTCTTC. Translation: CASSVGGGRDEQFF.